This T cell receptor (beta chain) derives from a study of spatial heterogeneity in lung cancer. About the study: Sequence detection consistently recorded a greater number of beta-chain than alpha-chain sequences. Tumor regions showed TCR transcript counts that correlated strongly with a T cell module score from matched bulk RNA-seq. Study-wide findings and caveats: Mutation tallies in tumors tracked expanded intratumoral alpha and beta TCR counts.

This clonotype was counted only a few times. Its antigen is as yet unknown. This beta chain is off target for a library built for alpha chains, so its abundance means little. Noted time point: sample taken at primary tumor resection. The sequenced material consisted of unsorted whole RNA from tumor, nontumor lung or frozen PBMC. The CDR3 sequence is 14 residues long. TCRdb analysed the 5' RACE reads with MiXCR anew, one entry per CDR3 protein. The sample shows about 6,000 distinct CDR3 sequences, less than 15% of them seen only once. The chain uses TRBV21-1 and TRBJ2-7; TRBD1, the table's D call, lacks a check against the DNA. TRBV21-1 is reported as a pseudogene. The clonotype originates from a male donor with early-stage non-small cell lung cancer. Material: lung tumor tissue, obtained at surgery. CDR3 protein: CASAFGQGPSEQYF. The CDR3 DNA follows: TGTGCCAGCGCCTTCGGACAGGGGCCATCGGAGCAGTACTTC.